This TCR beta chain was identified during a study of blood T cell repertoires in COVID-19. About the study: COVID-19 samples, acute and convalescent, were from the United States, Italy and Spain. Nucleic acid was either cDNA or gDNA, and it came from T cells, B-cell-depleted T cells, or PBMCs.

Germline trimming cut 6 bases from V and 7 bases from J; bases unmatched to any gene: 8. CDR3 size: 13 residues. This clone was picked up a small number of times. Per the authors' pipeline: Amplification of reference gene primers provided the estimated nucleated cell counts. Clones were sequenced by immunoSEQ multiplex PCR, and TCRdb holds only the in-frame ones, with some missing. That table gives V, J and clone size, and the DNA gave D and trimming. Of 200,000 to 300,000 clones listed, less than 90% are singletons. The specimen sequenced was peripheral blood. This TCR came from a man aged 25 to 45 with active or convalescent COVID-19. V is TRBV12-3 or TRBV12-4 and J is TRBJ2-7, with TRBD2 identical over 8 bases. The CDR3 DNA reads as TGTGCCAGCAGCCAGACTAGCGCGGGAGAGCAGTACTTC. Residues: CASSQTSAGEQYF.